This is a list of T cell receptor beta chains from one sample in a study of blood T cell repertoires in COVID-19. Produced via immunoSEQ multiplex PCR; TCRdb's table is partial and in-frame only. The table shows around 230,000 clones, with about nine tenths occurring only once. The sequenced sample consisted of PBMCs or T cells enriched from blood (not recorded which). Receptor source: a woman in her forties with acute COVID-19. CDR3s include the opening cysteine and the closing phenylalanine or tryptophan. The order of the fields is CDR3 protein, CDR3 DNA, D gene, J gene, V gene, clone size. A D gene is named only where the DNA matches it firmly. The size field is filled for only some rows; it gives once, few, many or a size class.

cdr3_aa: CASIRAGSYGYTF
cdr3_nt: TGTGCCTCCATTAGGGCAGGGTCCTATGGCTACACCTTC
d_call: .
j_call: TRBJ1-2
v_call: TRBV7-2
clone_size: .

cdr3_aa: CASREDDTGAEQFF
cdr3_nt: TGTGCCAGCAGGGAAGACGACACAGGGGCTGAGCAGTTCTTC
d_call: TRBD1
j_call: TRBJ2-1
v_call: TRBV2
clone_size: .

cdr3_aa: CASSPRGGGSPLTEAFF
cdr3_nt: TGCGCCAGCAGCCCCCGGGGAGGGGGGTCGCCTTTGACTGAAGCTTTCTTT
d_call: .
j_call: TRBJ1-1
v_call: TRBV5-1
clone_size: .

cdr3_aa: CASSQDYDSSNYGYTF
cdr3_nt: TGCGCCAGCAGCCAAGATTATGACAGCTCTAACTATGGCTACACCTTC
d_call: .
j_call: TRBJ1-2
v_call: TRBV4-3
clone_size: once

cdr3_aa: CASRGGEEKLFF
cdr3_nt: TGCGCCAGCAGGGGAGGGGAAGAAAAACTGTTTTTT
d_call: .
j_call: TRBJ1-4
v_call: TRBV5-1
clone_size: .

cdr3_aa: CASSFMGQNTEAFF
cdr3_nt: TGTGCCAGCAGCTTTATGGGACAGAACACTGAAGCTTTCTTT
d_call: .
j_call: TRBJ1-1
v_call: TRBV5-6
clone_size: .

cdr3_aa: CASSLDGGNTQYF
cdr3_nt: TGCGCCAGCAGCTTGGACGGGGGGAATACGCAGTATTTT
d_call: TRBD2
j_call: TRBJ2-3
v_call: TRBV5-1
clone_size: .

cdr3_aa: CASRVEGWYGYTF
cdr3_nt: TGTGCCAGCAGGGTGGAGGGTTGGTATGGCTACACCTTC
d_call: .
j_call: TRBJ1-2
v_call: TRBV6-5
clone_size: .

cdr3_aa: CASRGQGTNYGYTF
cdr3_nt: TGTGCCAGCCGAGGACAGGGTACTAACTATGGCTACACCTTC
d_call: TRBD1
j_call: TRBJ1-2
v_call: TRBV6-5
clone_size: .

cdr3_aa: CASSLRGSGTGELFF
cdr3_nt: TGTGCCAGCAGCTTGAGGGGTTCTGGAACCGGGGAGCTGTTTTTT
d_call: .
j_call: TRBJ2-2
v_call: TRBV5-8
clone_size: .

cdr3_aa: CASSEYRATGELFF
cdr3_nt: TGTGCCAGCAGTGAATACAGGGCCACCGGGGAGCTGTTTTTT
d_call: .
j_call: TRBJ2-2
v_call: TRBV25-1
clone_size: .

cdr3_aa: CASSPGLAPTEQFF
cdr3_nt: TGTGCCAGCAGCCCTGGACTAGCGCCTACTGAGCAGTTCTTC
d_call: TRBD2
j_call: TRBJ2-1
v_call: TRBV5-6
clone_size: .

cdr3_aa: CASSVLGAQETQYF
cdr3_nt: TGCGCCAGCAGCGTCTTGGGGGCCCAAGAGACCCAGTACTTC
d_call: .
j_call: TRBJ2-5
v_call: TRBV5-1
clone_size: .

cdr3_aa: CASSIGFGSGRDTQYF
cdr3_nt: TGTGCCAGTAGTATCGGTTTTGGGTCAGGCAGAGATACGCAGTATTTT
d_call: .
j_call: TRBJ2-3
v_call: TRBV19
clone_size: once

cdr3_aa: CASSWGTGIGTEAFF
cdr3_nt: TGTGCCAGCAGCTGGGGGACAGGGATCGGCACTGAAGCTTTCTTT
d_call: TRBD1
j_call: TRBJ1-1
v_call: TRBV5-8
clone_size: .

cdr3_aa: CSVVDRNTNQPQHF
cdr3_nt: TGCAGCGTTGTGGACAGGAACACGAATCAGCCCCAGCATTTT
d_call: TRBD1
j_call: TRBJ1-5
v_call: TRBV29-1
clone_size: .

cdr3_aa: CASSPGQGATDTQYF
cdr3_nt: TGTGCCAGCAGTCCGGGACAGGGGGCGACAGATACGCAGTATTTT
d_call: TRBD1
j_call: TRBJ2-3
v_call: TRBV28
clone_size: .

cdr3_aa: CASSLGAGVNQPQHF
cdr3_nt: TGTGCCAGCAGCTTGGGCGCAGGGGTCAATCAGCCCCAGCATTTT
d_call: .
j_call: TRBJ1-5
v_call: TRBV5-4
clone_size: .

cdr3_aa: CSVVEAPPTLSNQPQHF
cdr3_nt: TGCAGCGTTGTCGAGGCTCCTCCGACTCTTAGCAATCAGCCCCAGCATTTT
d_call: .
j_call: TRBJ1-5
v_call: TRBV29-1
clone_size: once

cdr3_aa: CGSFRGGPGTEAFF
cdr3_nt: TGTGGCAGCTTTAGGGGGGGGCCAGGGACTGAAGCTTTCTTT
d_call: .
j_call: TRBJ1-1
v_call: TRBV19
clone_size: .

cdr3_aa: CASSPGGISHSYNEQFF
cdr3_nt: TGTGCCAGCAGCCCGGGCGGGATTAGTCACTCCTACAATGAGCAGTTCTTC
d_call: .
j_call: TRBJ2-1
v_call: TRBV11-3
clone_size: once

cdr3_aa: CASSQIRSTNYGYTF
cdr3_nt: TGCGCCAGCAGCCAAATCAGGTCAACTAACTATGGCTACACCTTC
d_call: .
j_call: TRBJ1-2
v_call: TRBV4-1
clone_size: once

cdr3_aa: CASSPSIGSYTEAFF
cdr3_nt: TGCGCCAGCAGCCCCTCGATTGGGAGTTACACTGAAGCTTTCTTT
d_call: .
j_call: TRBJ1-1
v_call: TRBV4-3
clone_size: .

cdr3_aa: CASSSSGDTQYF
cdr3_nt: TGTGCCAGCAGCTCCTCCGGGGATACGCAGTATTTT
d_call: .
j_call: TRBJ2-3
v_call: TRBV7-2
clone_size: .

cdr3_aa: CASSTSLLWQPQHF
cdr3_nt: TGTGCCAGCAGCACGTCTTTACTTTGGCAGCCCCAGCATTTT
d_call: .
j_call: TRBJ1-5
v_call: TRBV5-5
clone_size: .

cdr3_aa: CASSTIRGTSNYGYTF
cdr3_nt: TGTGCCAGCAGTACCATCAGGGGAACCTCTAACTATGGCTACACCTTC
d_call: .
j_call: TRBJ1-2
v_call: TRBV27
clone_size: .

cdr3_aa: CASSLGRGGSYNEQFF
cdr3_nt: TGTGCCAGCAGCCTAGGTAGGGGAGGCTCCTACAATGAGCAGTTCTTC
d_call: .
j_call: TRBJ2-1
v_call: TRBV11-2
clone_size: .

cdr3_aa: CSGTIRTGELFF
cdr3_nt: TGCAGTGGGACAATCAGAACCGGGGAGCTGTTTTTT
d_call: .
j_call: TRBJ2-2
v_call: TRBV29-1
clone_size: .

cdr3_aa: CASSQGQVLNTEAFF
cdr3_nt: TGTGCCAGCAGCCAAGGTCAGGTACTGAACACTGAAGCTTTCTTT
d_call: .
j_call: TRBJ1-1
v_call: TRBV3-1/TRBV3-2
clone_size: .

cdr3_aa: CASSFQVPGIKNTEAFF
cdr3_nt: TGTGCCAGCAGCTTTCAGGTTCCGGGGATCAAGAACACTGAAGCTTTCTTT
d_call: .
j_call: TRBJ1-1
v_call: TRBV5-5
clone_size: few

cdr3_aa: CASSSITGGGQPQHF
cdr3_nt: TGTGCCAGCAGCTCGATTACAGGGGGAGGTCAGCCCCAGCATTTT
d_call: TRBD1
j_call: TRBJ1-5
v_call: TRBV6-6
clone_size: .